Following are 9 T cell receptor beta chains from one sample sequenced in a study of cytomegalovirus exposure and HLA in healthy donors (TCRdb year 2017). The library came from the immunoSEQ multiplex PCR assay. TCRdb retrieved this table from immuneACCESS and kept in-frame rearrangements only. Not all clones are present; in checked studies, unresolved V genes account for under half, and no reason is known for the remainder. The sample table contains some 120,000 clones; only one count was recorded for 90% to 95% of them. Together, the top ten hold roughly 1.2% of the sample. Sequences were obtained from PBMCs. The receptors come from a woman aged 18-35 years in good health and CMV-seronegative.

The rearrangement joins TRBV6-1 to TRBJ2-5, with 9 bases identical to TRBD1. V lost 4 bases and J lost 5; bases outside the gene matches: 8. The length of the CDR3 is 15 residues. Germline CDR1 MNHNS, CDR2 SASEGT. The DNA for the CDR3 is TGTGCCAGCAGTGCCCGACAGGGGGTTCAGGAGACCCAGTACTTC. It is translated as CASSARQGVQETQYF.

The chain uses TRBV2 and TRBJ1-2, with D possibly being TRBD1 (5 bases). Germline V CDR1 and CDR2: SNHLY, FYNNEI. The length of the CDR3 is 11 residues. Trimming removed 6 bases at V and 8 bases at J, with 10 bases between. The CDR3 spells CASRGREGYTF. The CDR3 region has the DNA TGTGCCAGCAGGGGGCGGGAAGGCTACACCTTC.

The J gene is TRBJ1-6, the V gene TRBV5-1; TRBD1 agrees at 9 bases. J was trimmed by 9 bases and V by 5 bases; bases with no gene match: 9. This CDR3 comprises 15 residues. Germline lookup yields CDR1 SGHRS and CDR2 YFSETQ. The CDR3: CASRERDREGSPLHF. The CDR3 DNA reads as TGCGCCAGCAGGGAGAGGGACAGGGAAGGTTCACCCCTCCACTTT.

A word on this clone: This CDR3 is also generated by other DNA sequences in the sample. Here the CDR3 DNA reads TGTGCCAGCAGCGTATACAGCGGGAGCACAGATACGCAGTATTTT. Amino acids: CASSVYSGSTDTQYF. The J gene is TRBJ2-3, the V gene TRBV9, with D tentatively TRBD2 (6 bases). The V gene lost 1 base and the J gene lost 0 bases, with 9 bases spanning the gap. CDR3 length equals 15 residues. Germline V gives CDR1 SGDLS, CDR2 YYNGEE.

In DNA form, the CDR3 reads TGTGCCAGTAGTACCGTTGACAGGGTATTTCCTGAAGCTTTCTTT. This codes for CASSTVDRVFPEAFF. This rearrangement joins TRBV19 to TRBJ1-1; 7 nucleotides align to TRBD1. The CDR3 runs to 15 residues. V trimming: 4 bases; J trimming: 6 bases; junction bases outside the gene matches: 11. Germline CDR1 is LNHDA and CDR2 is SQIVND (reference sequence).

The chain couples TRBV15 to TRBJ2-1, with D maybe TRBD2 (5 bases). The V end lost 0 bases, the J end lost 0 bases, and 12 bases lay between the germline ends. This CDR3 is 17 amino acids long. Germline loops: CDR1 LNHNV, CDR2 YYDKDF (reference sequence). CDR3 loop: CATSRDVVGDSYNEQFF. In DNA, the CDR3 is TGTGCCACCAGCAGAGATGTGGTGGGAGACTCCTACAATGAGCAGTTCTTC.

This clone appeared a few times. J is TRBJ2-1 and V is TRBV19; TRBD2 agrees at 7 bases. The length of the CDR3 is 13 residues. The ends lost 5 bases at V and 4 bases at J; junction bases unmatched: 2. Per the germline V gene, CDR1 is LNHDA and CDR2 is SQIVND (reference sequence). Written as DNA, the CDR3 is TGTGCCAGTAGTGGGCGGGAGTACAATGAGCAGTTCTTC. Residues: CASSGREYNEQFF. Full variable domain (rest looked up from reference TRBV19 and TRBJ2-1): DGGITQSPKYLFRKEGQNVTLSCEQNLNHDAMYWYRQDPGQGLRLIYYSQIVNDFQKGDIAEGYSVSREKKESFPLTVTSAQKNPTAFYLCASSGREYNEQFFGPGTRLTVL.

The chain joins TRBV2 to TRBJ1-1, with 9 bases matching TRBD1. Trimming cost V 6 bases and J 8 bases; bases outside gene matches: 10. The CDR3 loop spans 14 amino acids. CDR1 and CDR2 from the germline V gene are SNHLY and FYNNEI. The CDR3: CASRRTGANWEAFF. CDR3 nucleotide sequence: TGTGCCAGCAGGAGGACAGGGGCTAACTGGGAAGCTTTCTTT.

This chain joins TRBV27 and TRBJ2-6, with D hard to call. Per the germline V gene, CDR1 is MNHEY and CDR2 is SMNVEV (reference sequence). The CDR3 has 14 residues. Deletions cut 5 bases from V and 0 bases from J, with 5 bases between. The CDR3 DNA reads TGTGCCAGCAGTGGCTTCTCTGGGGCCAACGTCCTGACTTTC. This codes for CASSGFSGANVLTF.